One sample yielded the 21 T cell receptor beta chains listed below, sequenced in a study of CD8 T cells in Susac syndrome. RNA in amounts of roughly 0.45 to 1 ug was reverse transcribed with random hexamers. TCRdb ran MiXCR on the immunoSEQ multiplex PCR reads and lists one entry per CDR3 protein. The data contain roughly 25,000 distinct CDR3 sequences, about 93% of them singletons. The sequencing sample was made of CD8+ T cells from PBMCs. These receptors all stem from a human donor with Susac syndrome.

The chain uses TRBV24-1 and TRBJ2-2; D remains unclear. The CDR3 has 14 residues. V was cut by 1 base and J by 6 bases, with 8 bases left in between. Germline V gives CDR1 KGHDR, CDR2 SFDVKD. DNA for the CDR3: TGTGCCACCAGTGATTTCGGTGTATCCGGGGAGCTGTTTTTT. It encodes CATSDFGVSGELFF.

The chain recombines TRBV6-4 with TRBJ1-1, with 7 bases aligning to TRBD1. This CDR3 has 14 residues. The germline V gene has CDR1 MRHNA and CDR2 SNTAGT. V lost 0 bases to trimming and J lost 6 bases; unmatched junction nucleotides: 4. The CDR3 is CASSDSAGGSEAFF. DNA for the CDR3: TGTGCCAGCAGTGACTCGGCAGGGGGGTCTGAAGCTTTCTTT.

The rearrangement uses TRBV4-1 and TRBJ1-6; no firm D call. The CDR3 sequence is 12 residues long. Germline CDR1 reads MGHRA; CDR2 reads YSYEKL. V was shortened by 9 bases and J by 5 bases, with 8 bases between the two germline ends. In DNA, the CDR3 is TGCGCCAGTCGGTGGAATAATTCACCCCTCCACTTT. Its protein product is CASRWNNSPLHF.

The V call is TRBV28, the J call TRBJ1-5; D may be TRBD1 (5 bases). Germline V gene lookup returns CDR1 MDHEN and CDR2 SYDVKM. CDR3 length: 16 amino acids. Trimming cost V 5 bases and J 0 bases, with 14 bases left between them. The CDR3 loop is CASSPWTPYSNQPQHF. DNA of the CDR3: TGTGCCAGCAGTCCTTGGACACCATATAGCAATCAGCCCCAGCATTTT.

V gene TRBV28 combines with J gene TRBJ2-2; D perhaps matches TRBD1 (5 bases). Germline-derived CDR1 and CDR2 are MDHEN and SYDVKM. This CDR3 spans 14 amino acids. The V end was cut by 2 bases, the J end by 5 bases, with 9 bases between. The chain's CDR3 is CASSLKGDTGELFF. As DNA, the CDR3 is TGTGCCAGCAGTTTAAAAGGGGATACCGGGGAGCTGTTTTTT.

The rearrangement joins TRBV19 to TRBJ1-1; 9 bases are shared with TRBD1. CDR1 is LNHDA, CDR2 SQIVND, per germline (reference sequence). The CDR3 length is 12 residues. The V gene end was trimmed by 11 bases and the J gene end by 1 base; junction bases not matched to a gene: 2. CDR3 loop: CAAGQGNTEAFF. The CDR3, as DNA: TGTGCCGCGGGACAGGGGAACACTGAAGCTTTCTTT.

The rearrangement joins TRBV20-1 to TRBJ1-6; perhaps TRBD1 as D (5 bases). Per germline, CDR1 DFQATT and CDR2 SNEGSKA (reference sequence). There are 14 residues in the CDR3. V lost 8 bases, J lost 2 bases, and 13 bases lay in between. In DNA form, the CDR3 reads TGCAGTTCTACAGGCAGGGCCTATAATTCACCCCTCCACTTT. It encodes CSSTGRAYNSPLHF.

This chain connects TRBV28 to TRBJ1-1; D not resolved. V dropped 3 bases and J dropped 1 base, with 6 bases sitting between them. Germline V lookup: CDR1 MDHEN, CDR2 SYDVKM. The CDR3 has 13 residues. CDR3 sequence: CASSFSPNTEAFF. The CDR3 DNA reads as TGTGCCAGCAGTTTTTCGCCGAACACTGAAGCTTTCTTT.

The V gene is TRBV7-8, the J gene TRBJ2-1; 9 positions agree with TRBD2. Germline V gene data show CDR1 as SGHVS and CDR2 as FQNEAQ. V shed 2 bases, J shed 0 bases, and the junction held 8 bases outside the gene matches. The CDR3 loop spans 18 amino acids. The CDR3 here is CASSLLLAGQSSYNEQFF. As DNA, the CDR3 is TGTGCCAGCAGCTTATTACTAGCGGGCCAAAGCTCCTACAATGAGCAGTTCTTC.

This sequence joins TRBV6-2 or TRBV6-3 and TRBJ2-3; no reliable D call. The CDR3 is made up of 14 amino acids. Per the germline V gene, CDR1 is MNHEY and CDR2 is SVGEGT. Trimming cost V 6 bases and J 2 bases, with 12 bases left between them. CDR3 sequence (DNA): TGTGCCAGCAGATGGATAGGCTACACAGATACGCAGTATTTT. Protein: CASRWIGYTDTQYF.

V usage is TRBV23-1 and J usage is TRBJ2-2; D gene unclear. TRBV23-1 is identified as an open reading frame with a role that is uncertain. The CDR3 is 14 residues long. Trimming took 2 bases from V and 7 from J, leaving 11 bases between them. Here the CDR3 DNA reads TGCGCCAGCAGTCAAATAAGGACGGACGGGGAGCTGTTTTTT. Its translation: CASSQIRTDGELFF.

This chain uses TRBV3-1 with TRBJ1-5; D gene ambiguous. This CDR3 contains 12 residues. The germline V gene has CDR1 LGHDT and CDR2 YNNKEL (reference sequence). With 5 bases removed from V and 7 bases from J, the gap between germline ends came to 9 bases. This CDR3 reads CASSWIGQPQHF. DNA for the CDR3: TGTGCCAGCAGCTGGATTGGGCAGCCCCAGCATTTT.

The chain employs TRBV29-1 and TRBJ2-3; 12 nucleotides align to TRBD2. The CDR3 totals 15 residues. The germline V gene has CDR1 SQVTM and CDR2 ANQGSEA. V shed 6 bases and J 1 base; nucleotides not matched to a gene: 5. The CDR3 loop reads CSVALAGGRTDTQYF. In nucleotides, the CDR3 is TGCAGCGTCGCACTAGCGGGGGGACGCACAGATACGCAGTATTTT.

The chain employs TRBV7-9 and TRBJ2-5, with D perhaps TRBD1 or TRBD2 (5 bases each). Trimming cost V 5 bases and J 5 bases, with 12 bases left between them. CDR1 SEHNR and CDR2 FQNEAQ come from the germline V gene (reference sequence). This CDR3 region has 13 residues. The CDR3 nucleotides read TGTGCCAGCAGCCCAGGGTCGGGGGAGACCCAGTACTTC. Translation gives CASSPGSGETQYF.

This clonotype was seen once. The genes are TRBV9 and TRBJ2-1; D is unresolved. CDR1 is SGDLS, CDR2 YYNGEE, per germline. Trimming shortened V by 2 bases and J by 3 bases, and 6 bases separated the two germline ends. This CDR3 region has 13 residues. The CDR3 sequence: CASSVDDYNEQFF. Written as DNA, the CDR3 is TGTGCCAGCAGCGTCGACGACTACAATGAGCAGTTCTTC.

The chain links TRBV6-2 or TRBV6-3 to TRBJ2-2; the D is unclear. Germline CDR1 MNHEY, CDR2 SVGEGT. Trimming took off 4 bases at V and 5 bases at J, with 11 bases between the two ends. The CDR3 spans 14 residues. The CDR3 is CASSWGYATGELFF. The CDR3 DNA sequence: TGTGCCAGCAGTTGGGGTTACGCAACCGGGGAGCTGTTTTTT.

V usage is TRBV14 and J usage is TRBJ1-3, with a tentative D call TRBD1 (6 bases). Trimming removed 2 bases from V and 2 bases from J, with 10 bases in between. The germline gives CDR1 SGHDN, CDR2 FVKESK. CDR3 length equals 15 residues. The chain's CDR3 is CASSQQWDTGNTIYF. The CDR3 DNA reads TGTGCCAGCAGCCAACAATGGGACACTGGAAACACCATATATTTT.

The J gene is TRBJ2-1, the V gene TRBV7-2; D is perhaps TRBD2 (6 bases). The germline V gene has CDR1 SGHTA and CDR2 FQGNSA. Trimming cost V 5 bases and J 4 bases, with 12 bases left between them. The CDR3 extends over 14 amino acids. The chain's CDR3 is CASSPSDSYNEQFF. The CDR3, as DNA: TGTGCCAGCAGCCCTAGCGACAGTTACAATGAGCAGTTCTTC. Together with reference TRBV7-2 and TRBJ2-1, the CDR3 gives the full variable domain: GAGVSQSPSNKVTEKGKDVELRCDPISGHTALYWYRQSLGQGLEFLIYFQGNSAPDKSGLPSDRFSAERTGGSVSTLTIQRTQQEDSAVYLCASSPSDSYNEQFFGPGTRLTVL.

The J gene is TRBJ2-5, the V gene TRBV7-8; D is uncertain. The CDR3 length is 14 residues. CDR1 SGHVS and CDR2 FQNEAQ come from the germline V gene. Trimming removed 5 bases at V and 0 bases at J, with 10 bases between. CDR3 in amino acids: CASSRGRNQETQYF. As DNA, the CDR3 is TGTGCCAGCAGCCGAGGACGGAACCAAGAGACCCAGTACTTC.

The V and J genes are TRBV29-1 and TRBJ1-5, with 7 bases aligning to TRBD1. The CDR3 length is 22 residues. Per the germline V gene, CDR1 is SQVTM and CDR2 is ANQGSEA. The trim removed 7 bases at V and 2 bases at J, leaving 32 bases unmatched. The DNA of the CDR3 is TGCAGCGCCACGGACAGGAGAGCCTCATCCGGTCTCTTTTTTAGAGGCAATCAGCCCCAGCATTTT. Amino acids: CSATDRRASSGLFFRGNQPQHF.

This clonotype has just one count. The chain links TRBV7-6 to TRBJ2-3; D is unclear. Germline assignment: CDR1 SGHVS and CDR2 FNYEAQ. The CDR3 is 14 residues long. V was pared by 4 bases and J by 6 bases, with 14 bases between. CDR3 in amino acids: CASSYDQKQDTQYF. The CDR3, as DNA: TGTGCCAGCAGCTACGACCAAAAACAGGATACGCAGTATTTT.